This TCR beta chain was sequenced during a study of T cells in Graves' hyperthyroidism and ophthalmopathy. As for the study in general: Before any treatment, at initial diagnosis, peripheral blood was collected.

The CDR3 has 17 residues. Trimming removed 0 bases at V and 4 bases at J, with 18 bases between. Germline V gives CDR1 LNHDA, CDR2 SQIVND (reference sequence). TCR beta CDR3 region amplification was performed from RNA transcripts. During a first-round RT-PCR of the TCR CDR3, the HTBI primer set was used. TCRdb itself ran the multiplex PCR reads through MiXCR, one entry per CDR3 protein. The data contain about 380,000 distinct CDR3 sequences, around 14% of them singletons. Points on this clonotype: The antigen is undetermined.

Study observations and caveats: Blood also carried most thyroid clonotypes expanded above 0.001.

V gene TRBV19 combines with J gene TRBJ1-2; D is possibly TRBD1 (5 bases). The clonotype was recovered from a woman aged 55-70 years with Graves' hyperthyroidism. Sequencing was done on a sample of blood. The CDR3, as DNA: TGTGCCAGTAGTATAGATCTCGGCAGGGCGGCAGGCTATGGCTACACCTTC. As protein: CASSIDLGRAAGYGYTF.